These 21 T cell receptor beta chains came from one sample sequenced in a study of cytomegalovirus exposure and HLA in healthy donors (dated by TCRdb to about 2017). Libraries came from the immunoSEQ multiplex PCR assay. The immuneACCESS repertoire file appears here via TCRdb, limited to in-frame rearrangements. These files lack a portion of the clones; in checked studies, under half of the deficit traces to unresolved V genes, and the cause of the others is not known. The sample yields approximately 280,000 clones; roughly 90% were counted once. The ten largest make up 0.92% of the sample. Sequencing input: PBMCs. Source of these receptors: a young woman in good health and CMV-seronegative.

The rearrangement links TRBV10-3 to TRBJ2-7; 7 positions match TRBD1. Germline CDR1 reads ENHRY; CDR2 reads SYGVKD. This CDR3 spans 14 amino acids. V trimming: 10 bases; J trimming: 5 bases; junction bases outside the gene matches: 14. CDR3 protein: CATLLEVGQNEQYF. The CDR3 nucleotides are TGTGCCACTCTCCTAGAAGTGGGACAGAACGAGCAGTACTTC.

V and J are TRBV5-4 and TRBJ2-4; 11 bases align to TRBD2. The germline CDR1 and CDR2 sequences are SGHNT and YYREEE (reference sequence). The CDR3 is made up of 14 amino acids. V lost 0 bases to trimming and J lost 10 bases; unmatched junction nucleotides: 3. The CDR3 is CASSLGASGGIQYF. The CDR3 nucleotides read TGTGCCAGCAGCTTGGGAGCTAGCGGGGGGATTCAGTACTTC.

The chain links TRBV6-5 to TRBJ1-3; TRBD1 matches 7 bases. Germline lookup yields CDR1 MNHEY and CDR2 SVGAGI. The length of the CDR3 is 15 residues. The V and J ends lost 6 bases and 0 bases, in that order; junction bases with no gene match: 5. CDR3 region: CASSRQGISGNTIYF. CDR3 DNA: TGTGCCAGCAGCCGACAGGGCATCTCTGGAAACACCATATATTTT.

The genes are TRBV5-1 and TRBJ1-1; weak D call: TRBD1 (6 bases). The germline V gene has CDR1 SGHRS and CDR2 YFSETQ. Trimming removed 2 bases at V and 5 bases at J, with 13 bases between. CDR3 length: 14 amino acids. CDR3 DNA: TGCGCCAGCAGCTTTAAGGGAGGGGGAACTGAAGCTTTCTTT. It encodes CASSFKGGGTEAFF.

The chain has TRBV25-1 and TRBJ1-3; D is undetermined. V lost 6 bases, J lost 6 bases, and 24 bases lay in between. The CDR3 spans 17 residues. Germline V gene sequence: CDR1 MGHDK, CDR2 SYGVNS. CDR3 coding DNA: TGTGCCAGCAGCGGAGGCCTCATCGGTGGTTTTGTAAACACCATATATTTT. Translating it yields CASSGGLIGGFVNTIYF.

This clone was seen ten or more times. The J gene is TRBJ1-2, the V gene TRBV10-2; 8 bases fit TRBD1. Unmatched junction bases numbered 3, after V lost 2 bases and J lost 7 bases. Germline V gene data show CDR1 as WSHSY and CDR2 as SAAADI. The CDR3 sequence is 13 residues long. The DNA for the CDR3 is TGCGCCAGCAGTGAGGTGACAGGGGCTGGCTACACCTTC. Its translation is CASSEVTGAGYTF.

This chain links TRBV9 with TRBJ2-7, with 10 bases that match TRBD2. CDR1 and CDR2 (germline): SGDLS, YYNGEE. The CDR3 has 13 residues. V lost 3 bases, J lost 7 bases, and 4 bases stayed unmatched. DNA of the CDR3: TGTGCCAGCAGCGCTAGCGGGAGAGAAGAGCAGTACTTC. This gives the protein CASSASGREEQYF.

The chain's CDR3 is CASSLVGVATEAFF. CDR3 sequence (DNA): TGTGCCAGCAGCTTAGTCGGGGTGGCCACTGAAGCTTTCTTT. The chain combines TRBV7-2 with TRBJ1-1, with unresolved D. The germline CDR1 and CDR2 sequences are SGHTA and FQGNSA. With 1 base removed from V and 4 bases from J, the gap between germline ends came to 10 bases. The CDR3 runs to 14 residues.

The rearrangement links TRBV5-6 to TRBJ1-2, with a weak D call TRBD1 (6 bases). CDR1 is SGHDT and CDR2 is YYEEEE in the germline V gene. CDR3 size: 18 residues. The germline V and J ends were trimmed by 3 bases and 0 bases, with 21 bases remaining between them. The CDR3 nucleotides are TGTGCCAGCAGCTGGACACAGGGATTTATGACAGCTAACTATGGCTACACCTTC. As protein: CASSWTQGFMTANYGYTF.

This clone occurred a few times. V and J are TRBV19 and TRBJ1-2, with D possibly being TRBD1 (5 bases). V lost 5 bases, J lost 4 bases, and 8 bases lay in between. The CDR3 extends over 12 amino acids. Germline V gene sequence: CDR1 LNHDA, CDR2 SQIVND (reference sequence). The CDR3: CASSPGFYGYTF. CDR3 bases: TGTGCCAGTAGTCCAGGGTTCTATGGCTACACCTTC.

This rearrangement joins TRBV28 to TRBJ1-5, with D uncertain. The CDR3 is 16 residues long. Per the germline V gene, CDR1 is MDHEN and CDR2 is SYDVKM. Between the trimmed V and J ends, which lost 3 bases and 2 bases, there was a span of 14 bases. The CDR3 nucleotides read TGTGCCAGCAGTTTTCAAGGCGGGTGGGGCAATCAGCCCCAGCATTTT. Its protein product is CASSFQGGWGNQPQHF. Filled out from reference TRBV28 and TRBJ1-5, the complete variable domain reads DVKVTQSSRYLVKRTGEKVFLECVQDMDHENMFWYRQDPGLGLRLIYFSYDVKMKEKGDIPEGYSVSREKKERFSLILESASTNQTSMYLCASSFQGGWGNQPQHFGDGTRLSIL.

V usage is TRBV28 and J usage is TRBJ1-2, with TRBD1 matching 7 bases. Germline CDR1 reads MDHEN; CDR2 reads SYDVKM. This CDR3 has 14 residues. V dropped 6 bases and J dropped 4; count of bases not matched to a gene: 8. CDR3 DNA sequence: TGTGCCAGCAGCCTCCGGGACAGCCGCTATGGCTACACCTTC. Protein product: CASSLRDSRYGYTF.

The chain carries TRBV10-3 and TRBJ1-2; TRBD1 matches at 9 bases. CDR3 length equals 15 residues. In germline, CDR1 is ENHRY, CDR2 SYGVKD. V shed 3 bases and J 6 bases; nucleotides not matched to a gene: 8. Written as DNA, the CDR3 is TGTGCCATCAGTGATCTGGACAGGGGTTGGGATGGCTACACCTTC. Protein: CAISDLDRGWDGYTF.

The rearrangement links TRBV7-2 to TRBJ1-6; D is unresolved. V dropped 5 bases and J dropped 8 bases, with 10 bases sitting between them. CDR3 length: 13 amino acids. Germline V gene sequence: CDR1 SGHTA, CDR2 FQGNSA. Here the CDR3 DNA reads TGTGCCAGCAGCGTAAATTATGATTCACCCCTCCACTTT. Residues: CASSVNYDSPLHF.

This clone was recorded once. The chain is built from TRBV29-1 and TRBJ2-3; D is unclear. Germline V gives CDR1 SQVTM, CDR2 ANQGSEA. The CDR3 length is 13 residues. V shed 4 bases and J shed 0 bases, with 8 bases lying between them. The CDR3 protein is CSVVRDSTDTQYF. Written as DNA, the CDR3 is TGCAGCGTTGTGCGCGATAGCACAGATACGCAGTATTTT.

CDR3 DNA sequence: TGTGCCTGGAGCAAAAAGGGACTAGCAAACCAAGAGTACTTC. It is translated as CAWSKKGLANQEYF. This sequence joins TRBV30 and TRBJ2-7; TRBD2 matches 9 bases. This CDR3 contains 14 residues. Germline values: CDR1 GTSNPN, CDR2 SVGIG (reference sequence). V shed 3 bases, J shed 11 bases, and the junction held 14 bases outside the gene matches.

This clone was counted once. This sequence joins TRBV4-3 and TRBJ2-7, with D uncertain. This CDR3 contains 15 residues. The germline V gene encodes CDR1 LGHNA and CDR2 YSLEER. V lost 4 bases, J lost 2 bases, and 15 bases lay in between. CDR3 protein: CASSPRLRLTYEQYF. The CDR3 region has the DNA TGCGCCAGCAGCCCCCGGCTCAGGCTTACCTACGAGCAGTACTTC.

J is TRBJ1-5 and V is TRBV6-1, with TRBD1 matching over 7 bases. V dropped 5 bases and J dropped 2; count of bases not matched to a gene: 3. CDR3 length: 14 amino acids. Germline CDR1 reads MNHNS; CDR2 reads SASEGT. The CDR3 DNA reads TGTGCCAGCAGTCCGGGACAGCGCAATCAGCCCCAGCATTTT. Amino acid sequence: CASSPGQRNQPQHF.

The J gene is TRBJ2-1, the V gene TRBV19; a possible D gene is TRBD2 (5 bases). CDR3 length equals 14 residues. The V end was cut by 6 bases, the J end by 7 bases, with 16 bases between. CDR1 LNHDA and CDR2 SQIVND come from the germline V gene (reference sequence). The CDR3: CASRDTGSGNEQFF. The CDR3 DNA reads TGTGCCAGTAGAGATACGGGATCCGGGAATGAGCAGTTCTTC.

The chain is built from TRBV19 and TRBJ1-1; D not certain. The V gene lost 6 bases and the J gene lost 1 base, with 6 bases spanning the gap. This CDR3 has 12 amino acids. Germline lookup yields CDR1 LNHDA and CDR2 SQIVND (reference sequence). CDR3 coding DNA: TGTGCCAGTAGCGGCGGGAACACTGAAGCTTTCTTT. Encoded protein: CASSGGNTEAFF.

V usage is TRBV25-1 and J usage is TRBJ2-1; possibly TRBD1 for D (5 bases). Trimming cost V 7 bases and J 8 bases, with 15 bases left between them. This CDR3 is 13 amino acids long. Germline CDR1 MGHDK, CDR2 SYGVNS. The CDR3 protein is CASTSFVGDEQFF. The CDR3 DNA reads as TGTGCCAGCACCTCATTCGTAGGGGATGAGCAGTTCTTC. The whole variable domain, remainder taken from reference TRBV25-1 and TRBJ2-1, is EADIYQTPRYLVIGTGKKITLECSQTMGHDKMYWYQQDPGMELHLIHYSYGVNSTEKGDLSSESTVSRIRTEHFPLTLESARPSHTSQYLCASTSFVGDEQFFGPGTRLTVL.